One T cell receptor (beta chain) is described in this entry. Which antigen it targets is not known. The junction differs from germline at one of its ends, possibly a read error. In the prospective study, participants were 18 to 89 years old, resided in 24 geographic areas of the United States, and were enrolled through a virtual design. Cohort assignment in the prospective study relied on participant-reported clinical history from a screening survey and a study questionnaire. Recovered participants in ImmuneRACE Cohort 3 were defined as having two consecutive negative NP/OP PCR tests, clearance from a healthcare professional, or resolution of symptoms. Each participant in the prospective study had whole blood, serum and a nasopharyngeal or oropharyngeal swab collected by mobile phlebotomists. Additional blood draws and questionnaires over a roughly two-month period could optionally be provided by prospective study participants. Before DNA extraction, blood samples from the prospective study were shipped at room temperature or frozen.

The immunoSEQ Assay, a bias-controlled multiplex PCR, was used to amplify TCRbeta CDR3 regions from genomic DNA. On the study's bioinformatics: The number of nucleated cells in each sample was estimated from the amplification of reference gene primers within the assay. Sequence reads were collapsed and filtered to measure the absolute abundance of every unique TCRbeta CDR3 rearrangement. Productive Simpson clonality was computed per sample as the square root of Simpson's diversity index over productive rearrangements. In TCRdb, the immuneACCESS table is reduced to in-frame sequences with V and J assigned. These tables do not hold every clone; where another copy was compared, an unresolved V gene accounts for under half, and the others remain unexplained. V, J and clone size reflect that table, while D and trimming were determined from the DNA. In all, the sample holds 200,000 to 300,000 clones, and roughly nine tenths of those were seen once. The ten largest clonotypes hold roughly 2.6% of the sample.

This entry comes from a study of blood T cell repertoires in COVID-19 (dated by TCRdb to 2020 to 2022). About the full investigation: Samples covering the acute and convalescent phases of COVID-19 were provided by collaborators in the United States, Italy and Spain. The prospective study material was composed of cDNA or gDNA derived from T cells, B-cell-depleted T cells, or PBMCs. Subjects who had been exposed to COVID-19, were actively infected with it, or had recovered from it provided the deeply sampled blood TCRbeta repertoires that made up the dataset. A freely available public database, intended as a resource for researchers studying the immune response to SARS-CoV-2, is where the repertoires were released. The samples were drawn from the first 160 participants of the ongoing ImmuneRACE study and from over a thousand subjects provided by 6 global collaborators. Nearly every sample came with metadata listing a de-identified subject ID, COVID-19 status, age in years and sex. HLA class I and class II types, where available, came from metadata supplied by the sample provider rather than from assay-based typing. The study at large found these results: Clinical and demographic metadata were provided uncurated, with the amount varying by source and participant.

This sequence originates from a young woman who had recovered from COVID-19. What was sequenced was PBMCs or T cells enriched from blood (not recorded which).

This receptor carries the CDR3 CASSLGQGNSEAFF. Read as DNA, the sequence is TGTGCCAGCAGCCTGGGACAGGGGAACTCTGAAGCTTTCTTT. The V and J segments used are TRBV2 and TRBJ1-1; TRBD1 matches 10 bases in the middle. Via the germline V gene, CDR1 is SNHLY and CDR2 FYNNEI. Its CDR3 holds 14 amino acids, cysteine through phenylalanine. Only CDR3 DNA remains: 42 bases, in frame from the first base.